Following are 28 T cell receptor beta chains from one sample sequenced in a study of T cell changes during pregnancy in multiple sclerosis. Clones were sequenced by immunoSEQ multiplex PCR, and TCRdb holds only the in-frame ones, with some missing. The data contain roughly 35,000 clones, about 91% of them singletons. The source material was CD4+ T cells from peripheral blood mononuclear cells, sampled after pregnancy. Every receptor here comes from a female donor with multiple sclerosis, enrolled in a pregnancy study.

The sample holds one count of this clone. This chain uses TRBV19 with TRBJ2-3, with D perhaps TRBD1 (6 bases). The CDR3 spans 14 residues. V lost 5 bases and J lost 1, with 10 bases in between. CDR1 is LNHDA and CDR2 is SQIVND in the germline V gene (reference sequence). The CDR3 here is CASSAYRGTDTQYF. The DNA of the CDR3 is TGTGCCAGTAGTGCGTACAGGGGCACAGATACGCAGTATTTT.

This clone showed up just once. The V call is TRBV2, the J call TRBJ2-2; TRBD1 aligns across 8 bases. The CDR3 has 18 amino acids. V trimming: 5 bases; J trimming: 2 bases; junction bases outside the gene matches: 13. Germline V gene lookup returns CDR1 SNHLY and CDR2 FYNNEI. CDR3 loop: CASSRKSRTGRNTGELFF. The CDR3 bases are TGTGCCAGCAGTCGTAAAAGTCGGACAGGGCGCAACACCGGGGAGCTGTTTTTT.

This clone was counted once. The V call is TRBV18, the J call TRBJ1-1, with D perhaps TRBD1 (6 bases). Trimming took 5 bases from V and 1 from J, leaving 8 bases between them. The CDR3 covers 13 residues. Germline CDR1 KGHSH, CDR2 LQKENI. In DNA, the CDR3 is TGTGCCAGCTCAGGACAGACGAACACTGAAGCTTTCTTT. It translates to CASSGQTNTEAFF.

V is TRBV2 and J is TRBJ2-4, with 11 bases matching TRBD2. The CDR3 contains 15 residues. Germline V CDR1 and CDR2: SNHLY, FYNNEI. The V gene end was trimmed by 3 bases and the J gene end by 6 bases; junction bases not matched to a gene: 4. The CDR3 DNA reads TGTGCCAGCAGTGATTCCCTAGCGGGAGGAAACATTCAGTACTTC. Translated, it gives CASSDSLAGGNIQYF.

The chain combines TRBV11-2 with TRBJ2-1; tentative D call: TRBD2 (6 bases). CDR3 length: 15 residues. From germline, CDR1 is SGHAT and CDR2 FQNNGV. Trimming took 5 bases from V and 0 from J, leaving 11 bases between them. The CDR3: CASSPGSFSYNEQFF. The CDR3 bases are TGTGCCAGCAGCCCCGGGAGTTTCTCCTACAATGAGCAGTTCTTC.

V and J are TRBV28 and TRBJ1-2; D unresolved. CDR1 is MDHEN, CDR2 SYDVKM, per germline. V was pared by 6 bases and J by 4 bases, with 9 bases between. This CDR3 region has 12 residues. The chain's CDR3 is CASRRPAYGYTF. As DNA, the CDR3 is TGTGCCAGCAGGCGGCCCGCCTATGGCTACACCTTC.

The V call is TRBV28, the J call TRBJ1-2, with 8 bases fitting TRBD1. This CDR3 has 13 amino acids. The J segment lost 4 bases and the V segment lost 3 bases, leaving 1 base of the junction unmatched. Looked up from germline, CDR1 is MDHEN and CDR2 is SYDVKM. The CDR3 here is CASSFTGGYGYTF. CDR3 sequence (DNA): TGTGCCAGCAGTTTTACAGGGGGCTATGGCTACACCTTC.

This clone is a singleton in its sample. V gene TRBV10-3 combines with J gene TRBJ2-7; D gene ambiguous. V was trimmed by 5 bases and J by 5 bases, leaving 7 bases between them. This CDR3 spans 11 amino acids. Germline lookup yields CDR1 ENHRY and CDR2 SYGVKD. The CDR3 reads CAISTTHEQYF. CDR3 nucleotides: TGTGCCATCAGTACTACTCACGAGCAGTACTTC.

This chain links TRBV7-2 with TRBJ2-7; 7 bases are shared with TRBD1. J gave up 2 bases and V 3 bases, and 7 bases lay outside the gene matches. Germline CDR1 SGHTA, CDR2 FQGNSA. The CDR3 sequence is 15 residues long. In nucleotides, the CDR3 is TGTGCCAGCAGCTTTTTGAACAGGGGACCCTACGAGCAGTACTTC. It specifies CASSFLNRGPYEQYF.

V is TRBV30 and J is TRBJ1-2; D call uncertain. Deletions cut 5 bases from V and 2 bases from J, with 9 bases between. The V gene's germline CDR1 is GTSNPN and CDR2 SVGIG (reference sequence). This CDR3 contains 12 residues. CDR3 protein: CAWVDGNYGYTF. The CDR3 nucleotides are TGTGCCTGGGTTGACGGGAACTATGGCTACACCTTC. The full variable domain, in which reference TRBV30 and TRBJ1-2 provide the parts outside the CDR3, is SQTIHQWPATLVQPVGSPLSLECTVEGTSNPNLYWYRQAAGRGLQLLFYSVGIGQISSEVPQNLSASRPQDRQFILSSKKLLLSDSGFYLCAWVDGNYGYTFGSGTRLTVV.

The chain recombines TRBV9 with TRBJ2-1, with 12 bases identical to TRBD2. V trimming: 0 bases; J trimming: 6 bases; junction bases outside the gene matches: 7. The germline gives CDR1 SGDLS, CDR2 YYNGEE. The CDR3 extends over 17 amino acids. In DNA, the CDR3 is TGTGCCAGCAGCGTAGATATGACTAGCGGGGGTCCCAATGAGCAGTTCTTC. Translating gives CASSVDMTSGGPNEQFF.

This clone occurred once. Compared with germline, one end of the junction differs, possibly owing to a read error. This sample includes further DNA sequences coding for the same CDR3. V is TRBV7-3 and J is TRBJ1-2, with TRBD1 matching 8 bases. Germline V gene lookup returns CDR1 SGHTA and CDR2 FQGTGA. CDR3 length: 13 amino acids. The CDR3 sequence is CASSQGQGVGYTF. In DNA form, the CDR3 reads TGTGCCAGCAGCCAAGGACAGGGTGTCGGCTATACCTTC. Filled out from reference TRBV7-3 and TRBJ1-2, the complete variable domain reads GAGVSQTPSNKVTEKGKYVELRCDPISGHTALYWYRQSLGQGPEFLIYFQGTGAADDSGLPNDRFFAVRPEGSVSTLKIQRTERGDSAVYLCASSQGQGVGYTFGSGTRLTVV.

V is TRBV19 and J is TRBJ1-3; D gene unclear. V lost 5 bases, J lost 0 bases, and 14 bases lay in between. Germline CDR1 LNHDA, CDR2 SQIVND (reference sequence). The CDR3 length is 16 residues. The CDR3 nucleotides are TGTGCCAGTAGTGCCACTCCGGGGAGCTCTGGAAACACCATATATTTT. Encoded protein: CASSATPGSSGNTIYF.

The gene calls are TRBV28 and TRBJ2-1; a weak D match, TRBD2 (6 bases). The germline gives CDR1 MDHEN, CDR2 SYDVKM. The ends were cut back, 3 bases at V and 0 bases at J, with 6 bases in the middle. The CDR3 has 14 amino acids. CDR3 loop: CASSLGGSYNEQFF. DNA of the CDR3: TGTGCCAGCAGTTTGGGGGGCTCCTACAATGAGCAGTTCTTC.

This clone was observed once. The genes are TRBV6-1 and TRBJ1-2, with unresolved D. Per the germline V gene, CDR1 is MNHNS and CDR2 is SASEGT. Trimming shortened V by 2 bases and J by 4 bases, and 11 bases separated the two germline ends. The CDR3 contains 14 residues. The CDR3 region has the DNA TGTGCCAGCAGTGAAAATGTCGCGGGCTATGGCTACACCTTC. Protein: CASSENVAGYGYTF.

J is TRBJ2-5 and V is TRBV27; no firm D call. The V end was cut by 1 base, the J end by 7 bases, with 13 bases between. CDR3 length: 14 amino acids. Germline lookup yields CDR1 MNHEY and CDR2 SMNVEV (reference sequence). The CDR3 nucleotides are TGTGCCAGCAGTTTATTTCCCCACTCGGGGACCCAGTACTTC. Protein sequence: CASSLFPHSGTQYF.

The V gene is TRBV30, the J gene TRBJ2-2; 7 positions match TRBD2. Trimming removed 8 bases from V and 5 bases from J; junction bases left unmatched: 20. Germline CDR1 GTSNPN, CDR2 SVGIG (reference sequence). The CDR3 is 17 residues long. The CDR3 protein is CAGTGSGPGGRTGELFF. DNA of the CDR3: TGTGCCGGAACTGGAAGCGGTCCGGGAGGTCGTACCGGGGAGCTGTTTTTT.

This chain links TRBV9 with TRBJ1-3; 9 bases line up with TRBD1. Unmatched junction bases numbered 0, after V lost 2 bases and J lost 0 bases. The CDR3 extends over 15 amino acids. Germline V gene sequence: CDR1 SGDLS, CDR2 YYNGEE. The CDR3 here is CASSVGQGSGNTIYF. The CDR3, as DNA: TGTGCCAGCAGCGTGGGACAGGGCTCTGGAAACACCATATATTTT.

This chain links TRBV7-9 with TRBJ2-5; maybe TRBD1 (5 bases). The CDR3 has 15 residues. Germline CDR1 SEHNR, CDR2 FQNEAQ (reference sequence). V was clipped by 8 bases and J by 2 bases, with 18 bases between them. The CDR3 spells CASQEGALSQETQYF. The CDR3 DNA is TGTGCCAGCCAAGAAGGGGCGCTGAGTCAAGAGACCCAGTACTTC.

The chain employs TRBV5-5 and TRBJ2-5; 10 positions match TRBD2. Germline V gives CDR1 SGHKS, CDR2 YYEKEE (reference sequence). The CDR3 loop spans 17 amino acids. V gave up 4 bases and J gave up 6 bases; unmatched junction bases: 15. The CDR3 region is CASSPRAGGPLVQTQYF. In DNA form, the CDR3 reads TGTGCCAGCAGCCCAAGAGCGGGAGGGCCTCTGGTACAGACCCAGTACTTC.

This chain links TRBV6-6 with TRBJ2-7, with D perhaps matching TRBD1 (5 bases). This CDR3 contains 15 residues. The V end was cut by 0 bases, the J end by 2 bases, with 11 bases between. Germline loops: CDR1 MNHNY, CDR2 SVGAGI (reference sequence). The CDR3 nucleotides are TGTGCCAGCAGTTACTCGACAGTTGTCACCTACGAGCAGTACTTC. Its translation is CASSYSTVVTYEQYF.

The rearrangement links TRBV27 to TRBJ2-3, with 7 positions matching TRBD2. The CDR3 has 15 residues. Losses at the gene ends were 5 bases for V and 1 base for J; bases not matched to a gene: 6. Germline V CDR1 and CDR2: MNHEY, SMNVEV (reference sequence). The CDR3: CASSLEAGGTDTQYF. Written as DNA, the CDR3 is TGTGCCAGCAGTCTTGAGGCGGGGGGCACAGATACGCAGTATTTT.

The rearrangement links TRBV6-5 to TRBJ1-1, with D possibly matching TRBD1 (5 bases). With 2 bases removed from V and 4 bases from J, the gap between germline ends came to 14 bases. CDR3 length equals 15 residues. The V gene's germline CDR1 is MNHEY and CDR2 SVGAGI. The DNA for the CDR3 is TGTGCCAGCAGTTACCTGGGTGGCGGGGGCACTGAAGCTTTCTTT. It translates to CASSYLGGGGTEAFF.

The chain recombines TRBV7-8 with TRBJ2-3; TRBD2 agrees at 9 bases. V was pared by 1 base and J by 5 bases, with 7 bases of the junction left unmatched. This CDR3 contains 16 residues. The germline gives CDR1 SGHVS, CDR2 FQNEAQ. DNA of the CDR3: TGTGCCAGCAGCTTAGGGGGAGCGGGGGGAATAGATACGCAGTATTTT. Its translation: CASSLGGAGGIDTQYF.

This chain uses TRBV9 with TRBJ2-6; D gene uncertain. V lost 0 bases to trimming and J lost 2 bases, with 9 bases between them. There are 16 residues in the CDR3. Germline V gene lookup returns CDR1 SGDLS and CDR2 YYNGEE. In DNA, the CDR3 is TGTGCCAGCAGCGTAGGGAGTCTCCCTGGGGCCAACGTCCTGACTTTC. This codes for CASSVGSLPGANVLTF.

The chain links TRBV12-5 to TRBJ1-2; perhaps TRBD1 as D (6 bases). The germline V gene encodes CDR1 LGHNT and CDR2 FRNRAP. The CDR3 is made up of 15 amino acids. V was pared by 6 bases and J by 6 bases, with 20 bases between. This chain's CDR3 is CASGGWSGGIHGYTF. For the CDR3, the DNA is TGTGCTAGTGGGGGTTGGTCGGGGGGCATCCATGGCTACACCTTC.

The rearrangement links TRBV18 to TRBJ2-1, with TRBD2 identical over 10 bases. After removal of 1 base from V and 7 bases from J, the junction contained 13 bases not matched to a gene. This CDR3 contains 18 residues. The germline V gene has CDR1 KGHSH and CDR2 LQKENI. The CDR3 protein is CASSPQREGQAARNEQFF. The CDR3 nucleotides read TGTGCCAGCTCACCACAGCGGGAGGGCCAGGCGGCTAGAAATGAGCAGTTCTTC.

In nucleotides, the CDR3 is TGTGCCAGTAGTATTTTAGGGCGGACTAGCGGGACGGATGAGCAGTTCTTC. It yields the protein CASSILGRTSGTDEQFF. This sequence joins TRBV19 and TRBJ2-1; 12 bases fit TRBD2. In germline, CDR1 is LNHDA, CDR2 SQIVND (reference sequence). The CDR3 covers 17 residues. V trimming: 3 bases; J trimming: 8 bases; junction bases outside the gene matches: 11.